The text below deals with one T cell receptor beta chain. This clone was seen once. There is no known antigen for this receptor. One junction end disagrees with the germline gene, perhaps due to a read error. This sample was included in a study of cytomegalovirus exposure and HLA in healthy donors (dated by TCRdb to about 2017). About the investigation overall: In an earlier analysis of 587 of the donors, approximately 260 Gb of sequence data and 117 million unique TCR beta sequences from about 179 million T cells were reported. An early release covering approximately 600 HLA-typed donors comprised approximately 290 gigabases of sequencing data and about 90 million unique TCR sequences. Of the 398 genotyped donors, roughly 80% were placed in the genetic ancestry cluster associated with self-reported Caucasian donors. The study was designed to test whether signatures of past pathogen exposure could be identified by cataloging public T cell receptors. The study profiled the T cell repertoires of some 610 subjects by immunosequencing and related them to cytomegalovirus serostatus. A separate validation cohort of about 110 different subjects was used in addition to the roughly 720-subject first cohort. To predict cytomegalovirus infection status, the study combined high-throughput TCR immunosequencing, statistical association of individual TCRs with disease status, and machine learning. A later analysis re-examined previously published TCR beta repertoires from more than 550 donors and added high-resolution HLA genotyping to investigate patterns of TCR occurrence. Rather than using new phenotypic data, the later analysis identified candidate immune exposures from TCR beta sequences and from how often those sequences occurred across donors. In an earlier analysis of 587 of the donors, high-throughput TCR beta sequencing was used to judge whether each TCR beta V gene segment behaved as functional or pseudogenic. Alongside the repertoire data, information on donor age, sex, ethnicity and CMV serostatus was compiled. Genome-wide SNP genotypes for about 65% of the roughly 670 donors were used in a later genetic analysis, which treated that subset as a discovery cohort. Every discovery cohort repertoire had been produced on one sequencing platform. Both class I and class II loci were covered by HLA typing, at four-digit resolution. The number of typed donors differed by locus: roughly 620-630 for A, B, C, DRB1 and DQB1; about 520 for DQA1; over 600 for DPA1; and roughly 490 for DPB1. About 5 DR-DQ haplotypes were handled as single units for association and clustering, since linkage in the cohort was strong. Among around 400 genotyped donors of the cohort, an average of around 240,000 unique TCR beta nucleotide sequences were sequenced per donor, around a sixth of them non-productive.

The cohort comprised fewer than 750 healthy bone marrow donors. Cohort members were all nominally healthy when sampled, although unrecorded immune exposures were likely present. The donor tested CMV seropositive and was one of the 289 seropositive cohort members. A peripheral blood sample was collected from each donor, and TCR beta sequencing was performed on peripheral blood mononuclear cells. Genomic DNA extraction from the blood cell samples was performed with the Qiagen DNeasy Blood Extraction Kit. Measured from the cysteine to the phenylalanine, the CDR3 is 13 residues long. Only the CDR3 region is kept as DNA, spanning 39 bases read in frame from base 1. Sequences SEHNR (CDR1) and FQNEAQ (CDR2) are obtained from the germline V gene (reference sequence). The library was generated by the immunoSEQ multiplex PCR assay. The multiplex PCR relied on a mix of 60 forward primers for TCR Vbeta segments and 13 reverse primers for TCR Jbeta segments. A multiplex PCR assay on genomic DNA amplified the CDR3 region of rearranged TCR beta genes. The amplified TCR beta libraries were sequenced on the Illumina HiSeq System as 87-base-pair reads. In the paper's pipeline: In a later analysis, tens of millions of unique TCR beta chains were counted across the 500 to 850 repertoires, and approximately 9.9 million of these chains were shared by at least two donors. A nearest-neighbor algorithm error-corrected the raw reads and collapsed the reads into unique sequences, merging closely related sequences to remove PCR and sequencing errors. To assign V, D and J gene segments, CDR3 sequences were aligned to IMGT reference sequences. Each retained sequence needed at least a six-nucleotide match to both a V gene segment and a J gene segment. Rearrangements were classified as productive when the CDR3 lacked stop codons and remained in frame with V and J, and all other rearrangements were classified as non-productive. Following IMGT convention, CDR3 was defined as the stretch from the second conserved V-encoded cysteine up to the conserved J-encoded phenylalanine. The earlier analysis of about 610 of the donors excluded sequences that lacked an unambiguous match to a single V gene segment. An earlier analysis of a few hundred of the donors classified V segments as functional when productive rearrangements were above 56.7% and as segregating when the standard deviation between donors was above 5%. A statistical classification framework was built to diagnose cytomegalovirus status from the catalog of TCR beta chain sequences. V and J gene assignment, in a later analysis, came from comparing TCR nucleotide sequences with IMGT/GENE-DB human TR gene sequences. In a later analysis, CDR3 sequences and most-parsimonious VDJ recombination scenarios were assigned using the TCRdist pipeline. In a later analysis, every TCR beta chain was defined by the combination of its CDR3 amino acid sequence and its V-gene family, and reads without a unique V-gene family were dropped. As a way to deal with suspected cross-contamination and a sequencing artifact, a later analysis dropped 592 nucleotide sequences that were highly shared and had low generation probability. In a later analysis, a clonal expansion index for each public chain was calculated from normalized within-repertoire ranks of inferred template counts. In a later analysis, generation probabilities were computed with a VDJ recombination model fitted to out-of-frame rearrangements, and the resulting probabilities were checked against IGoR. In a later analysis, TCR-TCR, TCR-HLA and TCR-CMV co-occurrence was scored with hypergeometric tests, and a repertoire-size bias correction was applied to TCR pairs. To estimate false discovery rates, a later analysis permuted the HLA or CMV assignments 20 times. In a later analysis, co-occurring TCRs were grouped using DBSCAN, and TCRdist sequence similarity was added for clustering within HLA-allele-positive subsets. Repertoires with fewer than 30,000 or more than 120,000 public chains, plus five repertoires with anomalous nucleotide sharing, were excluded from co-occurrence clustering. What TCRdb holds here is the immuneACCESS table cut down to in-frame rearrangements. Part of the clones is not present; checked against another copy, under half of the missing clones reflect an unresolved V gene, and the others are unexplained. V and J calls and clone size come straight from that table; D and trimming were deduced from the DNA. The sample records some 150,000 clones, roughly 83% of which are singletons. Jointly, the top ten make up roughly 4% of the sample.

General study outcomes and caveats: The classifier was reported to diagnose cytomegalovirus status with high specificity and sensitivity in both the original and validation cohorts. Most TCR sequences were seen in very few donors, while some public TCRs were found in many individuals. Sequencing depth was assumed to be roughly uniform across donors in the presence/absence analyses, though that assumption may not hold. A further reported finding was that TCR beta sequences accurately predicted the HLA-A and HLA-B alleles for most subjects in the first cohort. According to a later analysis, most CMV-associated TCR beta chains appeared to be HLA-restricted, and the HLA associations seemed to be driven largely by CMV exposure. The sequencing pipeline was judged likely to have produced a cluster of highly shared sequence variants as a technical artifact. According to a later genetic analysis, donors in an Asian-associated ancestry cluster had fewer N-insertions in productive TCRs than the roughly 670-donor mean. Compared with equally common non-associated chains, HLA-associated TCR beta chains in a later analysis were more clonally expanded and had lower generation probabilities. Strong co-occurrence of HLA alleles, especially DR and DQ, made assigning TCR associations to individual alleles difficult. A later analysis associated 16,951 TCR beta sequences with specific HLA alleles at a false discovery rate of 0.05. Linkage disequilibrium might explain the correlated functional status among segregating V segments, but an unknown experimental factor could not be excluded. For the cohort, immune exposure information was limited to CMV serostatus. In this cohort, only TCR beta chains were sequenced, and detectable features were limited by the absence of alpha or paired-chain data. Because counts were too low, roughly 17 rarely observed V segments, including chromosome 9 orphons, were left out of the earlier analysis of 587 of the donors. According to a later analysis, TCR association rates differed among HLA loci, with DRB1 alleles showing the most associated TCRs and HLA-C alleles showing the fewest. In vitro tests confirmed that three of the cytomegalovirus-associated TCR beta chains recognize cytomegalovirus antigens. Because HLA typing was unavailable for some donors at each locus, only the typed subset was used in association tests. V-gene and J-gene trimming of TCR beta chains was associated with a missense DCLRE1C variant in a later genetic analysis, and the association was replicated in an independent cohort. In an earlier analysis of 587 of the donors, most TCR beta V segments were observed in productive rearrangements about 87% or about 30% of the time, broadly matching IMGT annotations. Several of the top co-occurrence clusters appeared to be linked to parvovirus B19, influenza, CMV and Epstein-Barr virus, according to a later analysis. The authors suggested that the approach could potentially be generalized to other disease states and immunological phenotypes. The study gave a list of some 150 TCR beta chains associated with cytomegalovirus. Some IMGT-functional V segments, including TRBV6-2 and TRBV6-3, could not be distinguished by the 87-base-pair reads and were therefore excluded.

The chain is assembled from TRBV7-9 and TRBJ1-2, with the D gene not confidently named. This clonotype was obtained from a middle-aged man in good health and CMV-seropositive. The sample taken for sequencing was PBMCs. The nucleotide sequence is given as TGTTCCAGCAGCTCCGACAATGGCTATGGCTACACCTTC. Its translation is CSSSSDNGYGYTF.